This is a list of T cell receptor beta chains from one sample in a study of CD8 T cells in ankylosing spondylitis. TCRdb re-derived calls from the 5' RACE reads in MiXCR, one entry per CDR3 protein. The sample has 150,000 to 200,000 distinct CDR3 sequences, roughly 10% seen once. The sequenced sample consisted of blood, either unsorted or a sorted T cell fraction (not recorded which). All receptors come from a male donor with ankylosing spondylitis or in good health (not recorded which). Each CDR3 is given with its conserved first and last residue. Each record gives: D gene, J gene, V gene, clone size, CDR3 DNA, CDR3 protein. The D gene is left open where the match is weak. The size field is filled for only some rows; it gives once, few, many or a size class.

TRBD2,TRBJ2-7,TRBV29-1,many,TGCAGCGTCAGGACTAGCGGGAGCTCCTACGAGCAGTACTTC,CSVRTSGSSYEQYF
.,TRBJ1-4,TRBV29-1,many,TGCAGCGTTGTTGACCCCGCAACTAATGAAAAACTGTTTTTT,CSVVDPATNEKLFF
.,TRBJ1-2,TRBV9,many,TGTGCCAGCAGCGTAGAGGACAGAACTAACTATGGCTACACCTTC,CASSVEDRTNYGYTF
.,TRBJ1-1,TRBV6-6,many,TGTGCCAGCAGTTACGGGCGGGAAGCTTTCTTT,CASSYGREAFF
TRBD2,TRBJ2-2,TRBV9,.,TGTGCCAGCAGCGTAACTAGCGGGGGCCCGAACACCGGGGAGCTGTTTTTT,CASSVTSGGPNTGELFF
.,TRBJ2-5,TRBV6-5,few,TGTGCCAGCAGTTACTCGACCCTAGAGACCCAGTACTTC,CASSYSTLETQYF
.,TRBJ1-5,TRBV2,.,TGTGCCAGCAGCCCGCCCCCGGAAGGTCAGCCCCAGCATTTT,CASSPPPEGQPQHF
.,TRBJ1-1,TRBV2,many,TGTGCCAGCAGTCACGCGGGTGCTCAGTCTGAAGCTTTCTTT,CASSHAGAQSEAFF
TRBD1,TRBJ1-2,TRBV7-8,many,TGTGCCAGCAGCTTAGCTTGGGACAGGTCCTTCACCTTC,CASSLAWDRSFTF
.,TRBJ2-5,TRBV7-9,.,TGTGCCAGCAGAGGACTGTCGGTGACCCAGTACTTC,CASRGLSVTQYF
.,TRBJ2-3,TRBV24-1,many,TGTGCCACCAGTGCCTACGGGAACCGGGCCACAGATACGCAGTATTTT,CATSAYGNRATDTQYF
.,TRBJ2-7,TRBV25-1,many,TGTGCCAGCAGCGTCTACGAGCAGTACTTC,CASSVYEQYF
.,TRBJ2-1,TRBV29-1,many,TGCAGCGTTGAAGATCAGTTTAGCGCCCAGACCTACAATGAGCAGTTCTTC,CSVEDQFSAQTYNEQFF
TRBD2,TRBJ2-7,TRBV20-1,many,TGCAGTGCTAGGGGTCTAGCGGGGCGGGAGCAGTACTTC,CSARGLAGREQYF
.,TRBJ1-5,TRBV20-1,many,TGCAGTGCTAGACCCGGACCCAGACAGCCCCAGCATTTT,CSARPGPRQPQHF
TRBD1,TRBJ2-7,TRBV25-1,many,TGTGCCAGCTCTGGACAGGGTACCTACGAGCAGTACTTC,CASSGQGTYEQYF
.,TRBJ1-4,TRBV7-8,.,TGTGCCAGCAGCTTAGAGGGGAGTTTTGGTGAAAAACTGTTTTTT,CASSLEGSFGEKLFF
.,TRBJ1-2,TRBV29-1,many,TGCAGCGTTGAATTTGAGGTGGGAAACGGCTACACCTTC,CSVEFEVGNGYTF
.,TRBJ1-1,TRBV7-2,many,TGTGCCAGCAGCCCCCGACAGATCATGAACACTGAAGCTTTCTTT,CASSPRQIMNTEAFF
.,TRBJ2-7,TRBV27,.,TGTGCCAGCAGTTCTCAGGGCGGCTACGAGCAGTACTTC,CASSSQGGYEQYF
TRBD2,TRBJ2-3,TRBV13,many,TGTGCCAGCAGCTTAGGGAGGACTAGCGGGACAGATACGCAGTATTTT,CASSLGRTSGTDTQYF
TRBD1,TRBJ1-1,TRBV24-1,many,TGTGCCACCAGTGATCCAGGGGGGAACGCTGAAGCTTTCTTT,CATSDPGGNAEAFF
.,TRBJ2-1,TRBV10-1,few,TGCGCCAGCCTTCCTCAAGTGGGACAGGGAGCAGGGGAGCGGGAGTATGGGTCCTACAATGAGCAGTTCTTC,CASLPQVGQGAGEREYGSYNEQFF
TRBD2,TRBJ2-3,TRBV5-1,many,TGCGCCAGCAGCCCTGTCACTAGCGGGATCGGTACAGATACGCAGTATTTT,CASSPVTSGIGTDTQYF
TRBD2,TRBJ2-3,TRBV5-1,.,TGCGCCAGCAGCCCCGAGAGAGTAGCGGGAGGGTGGAGCACAGATACGCAGTATTTT,CASSPERVAGGWSTDTQYF
.,TRBJ1-1,TRBV6-5,many,TGTGCCAGCAGTTACTCCCTGACGAACACTGAAGCTTTCTTT,CASSYSLTNTEAFF
TRBD1,TRBJ2-3,TRBV4-1,many,TGCGCCAGCAGCCAAGTTTGGCCGGGACAGGGGACAGATACGCAGTATTTT,CASSQVWPGQGTDTQYF
.,TRBJ2-2,TRBV5-6,many,TGTGCCAGCAGCACAGGACGGGACACCGGGGAGCTGTTTTTT,CASSTGRDTGELFF
TRBD1,TRBJ2-7,TRBV7-9,.,TGTGCCAGCAGCTTAGGAGGGACAGGGAAATTGAACGAGCAGTACTTC,CASSLGGTGKLNEQYF
.,TRBJ1-5,TRBV12-3/TRBV12-4,few,TGTGCCAGCAGTTTACTTACTAGCAATCAGCCCCAGCATTTT,CASSLLTSNQPQHF
.,TRBJ2-1,TRBV2,many,TGTGCCAGCAGCGCCGGGACCCAATCCTACAATGAGCAGTTCTTC,CASSAGTQSYNEQFF
TRBD2,TRBJ2-7,TRBV6-1,many,TGTGCCAGCAGTGAAGCGGGCGGGAGCTCCTACGAGCAGTACTTC,CASSEAGGSSYEQYF
.,TRBJ2-2,TRBV6-1,many,TGTGCCAGCAGGGACATCGGGGGCACCGGGGAGCTGTTTTTT,CASRDIGGTGELFF
.,TRBJ1-2,TRBV11-1,.,TGTGCCAGCAGCCATGTGTCCGGTAATGGCTACACCTTC,CASSHVSGNGYTF
.,TRBJ2-5,TRBV27,many,TGTGCCAGCAGTTTAGGGCCAGGCGAGTGGGGAGAGACCCAGTACTTC,CASSLGPGEWGETQYF
.,TRBJ2-1,TRBV28,few,TGTGCCAGCACCAGTCTGGAGGGGGCATTAACCTACAATGAGCAGTTCTTC,CASTSLEGALTYNEQFF
TRBD2,TRBJ2-2,TRBV4-1,many,TGCGCCAGCAGCCAAGGTGGGACTAGCGAGTACCATACGGACACCGGGGAGCTGTTTTTT,CASSQGGTSEYHTDTGELFF
TRBD1,TRBJ2-3,TRBV6-1,few,TGTGCCAGCAGCCCCCCAGGACAGGCTGCTAGCACAGATACGCAGTATTTT,CASSPPGQAASTDTQYF